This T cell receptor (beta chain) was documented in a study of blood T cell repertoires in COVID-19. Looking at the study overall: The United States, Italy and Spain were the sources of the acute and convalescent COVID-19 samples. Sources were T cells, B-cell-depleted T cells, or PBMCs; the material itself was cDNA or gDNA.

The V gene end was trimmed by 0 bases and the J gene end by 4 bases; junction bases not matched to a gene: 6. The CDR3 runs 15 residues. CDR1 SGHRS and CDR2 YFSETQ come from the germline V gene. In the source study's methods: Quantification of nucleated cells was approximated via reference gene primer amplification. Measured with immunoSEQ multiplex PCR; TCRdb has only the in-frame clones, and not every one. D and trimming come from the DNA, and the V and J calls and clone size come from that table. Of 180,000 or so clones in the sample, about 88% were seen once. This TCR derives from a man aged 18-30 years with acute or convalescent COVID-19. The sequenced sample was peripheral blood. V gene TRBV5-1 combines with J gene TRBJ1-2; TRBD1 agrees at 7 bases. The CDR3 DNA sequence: TGCGCCAGCAGCTTGGCAGGGGGAGACATCTATGGCTACACCTTC. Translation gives CASSLAGGDIYGYTF.